The source of this T cell receptor (beta chain) is a study of T-cell reconstitution after alpha-beta-depleted transplantation in children (dated by TCRdb to 2016 to 2017). About the full investigation: The study quantitatively tracked T-cell immune reconstitution after TCRalphabeta/CD19-depleted allogeneic hematopoietic cell transplantation in children using TCR repertoire profiling.

The germline V gene (reference sequence) yields DFQATT for CDR1 and SNEGSKA for CDR2. V was cut back by 2 bases and J by 6 bases, leaving a gap of 10 bases between them. The CDR3 starts with the cysteine, ends with the phenylalanine, and has 12 residues. Of all the DNA, just the CDR3 is kept, 36 bases in frame from base 1. The library was obtained by PCR. The sequencing machine was an Illumina HiSeq 2500. To normalize quantification of the TCRbeta repertoire, the TCR libraries were built with molecular barcoding that relied on unique molecular identifiers. TCRdb reprocessing: public reads trimmed at Q25 with fastp, clones called with MiXCR, in-frame beta chains kept. Rows are unified per CDR3 protein, each entry keeping the most common DNA and genes. The sample data list some 220,000 distinct CDR3 sequences, and roughly a tenth of these were observed just once. Of the sample, over 5.5% is held by the ten largest clones.

Comments on this clonotype: The target of this receptor is not known. Base quality data are lacking; no much larger clone is found one base away.

The input for sequencing was PBMCs from the stem cell graft donor, taken from the stem cell graft. The chain employs TRBV20-1 and TRBJ2-5; the D gene is perhaps TRBD1, on 5 matching bases. The receptor was derived from a human donor who donated a stem cell graft to a child with acute lymphoblastic leukemia. The nucleotide sequence reads TGCAGTGCTAGAAGCGTGGGGCAGACCCAGTACTTC. Its coded protein is CSARSVGQTQYF.